Below are 18 T cell receptor beta chains sequenced from a single sample in a study of T cells in Graves' hyperthyroidism and ophthalmopathy. Template material for amplifying TCR beta CDR3 regions consisted of RNA transcripts. In the first-round RT-PCR of the TCR CDR3, the HTBI primer set was used. MiXCR was run by TCRdb on the multiplex PCR reads, yielding one entry per CDR3 protein. The table has around 340,000 distinct CDR3 sequences, roughly 18% seen once; the top ten hold around 50%. The sequenced sample was blood. These TCRs come from a woman between 45 and 60 years old with Graves' hyperthyroidism.

This clonotype was detected ten times or more. The chain joins TRBV15 to TRBJ1-1, with unresolved D. The V gene's germline CDR1 is LNHNV and CDR2 YYDKDF (reference sequence). Trimming removed 5 bases from V and 1 base from J, with 11 bases in between. The CDR3 runs to 14 residues. Here the CDR3 DNA reads TGTGCCACCAGCCCCCTGGTCTCGAACACTGAAGCTTTCTTT. This translates into CATSPLVSNTEAFF.

On this clonotype: This could be a read error, since a much larger clone is one nucleotide away. The CDR3, as DNA: TGTGCCAGCAGTTACTACGAGCAGTACTTC. Amino acid sequence: CASSYYEQYF. The J gene is TRBJ2-7, the V gene TRBV2, with D unresolved. This CDR3 region has 10 residues. CDR1 and CDR2 from the germline V gene are SNHLY and FYNNEI. Trimming shortened V by 5 bases and J by 3 bases, and 2 bases separated the two germline ends.

This clonotype was recorded at least ten times. V usage is TRBV18 and J usage is TRBJ2-3; D is unresolved. V lost 1 base to trimming and J lost 0 bases, with 11 bases between them. CDR3 length equals 16 residues. CDR1 is KGHSH, CDR2 LQKENI, per germline. In DNA, the CDR3 is TGTGCCAGCTCACCACGCTCCCAGTCTAGCACAGATACGCAGTATTTT. It translates to CASSPRSQSSTDTQYF.

The chain carries TRBV11-2 and TRBJ2-3; D tentatively reads TRBD1 or TRBD2 (5 bases each). This CDR3 region has 13 residues. V lost 1 base, J lost 9 bases, and 11 bases lay in between. Germline V lookup: CDR1 SGHAT, CDR2 FQNNGV. CDR3 DNA: TGTGCCAGCAGCTTAGTTGTAGAGGGGACGCAGTATTTT. Amino acids: CASSLVVEGTQYF.

The CDR3 reads CASSFSSCRTTLNEQYV. CDR3 coding DNA: TGTGCCAGCAGTTTTTCCTCCTGTAGGACAACCCTTAACGAGCAGTACGTC. This chain joins TRBV6-7 and TRBJ2-7, with D perhaps matching TRBD1 (5 bases). TRBV6-7 is an ORF, and what it does is uncertain. This CDR3 is 17 amino acids long. V dropped 4 bases and J dropped 5 bases, with 24 bases sitting between them.

This clonotype came up many times. The chain couples TRBV27 to TRBJ1-2, with 9 bases identical to TRBD1. Germline V gene sequence: CDR1 MNHEY, CDR2 SMNVEV (reference sequence). The CDR3 has 16 residues. The trim removed 0 bases at V and 4 bases at J, leaving 6 bases unmatched. CDR3 sequence (DNA): TGTGCCAGCAGTTTATCGAGCACAGGGGGCGGCTATGGCTACACCTTC. Translating it yields CASSLSSTGGGYGYTF.

The table lists this clonotype with many counts. The gene calls are TRBV29-1 and TRBJ1-1; possible D gene TRBD1, 6 bases. This CDR3 has 14 amino acids. The ends were cut back, 2 bases at V and 3 bases at J, with 13 bases in the middle. The V gene's germline CDR1 is SQVTM and CDR2 ANQGSEA. CDR3 DNA: TGCAGCGTTGAACGTCAGGGGTCGGACACTGAAGCTTTCTTT. Translation gives CSVERQGSDTEAFF.

This clonotype was observed a handful of times. The chain is built from TRBV5-1 and TRBJ1-1; 8 nucleotides match TRBD1. Germline CDR1 and CDR2: SGHRS and YFSETQ. CDR3 length: 14 residues. J gave up 3 bases and V 3 bases, and 4 bases lay outside the gene matches. The CDR3 region is CASSWQGADTEAFF. DNA for the CDR3: TGCGCCAGCAGCTGGCAGGGGGCTGACACTGAAGCTTTCTTT.

J is TRBJ2-1 and V is TRBV11-3, with TRBD2 identical over 8 bases. Germline assignment: CDR1 SGHNT and CDR2 YENEEA. The CDR3 totals 19 residues. V trimming: 2 bases; J trimming: 9 bases; junction bases outside the gene matches: 21. CDR3 nucleotide sequence: TGTGCCAGCAGCTTAAACTCCTATGGAGGGGCGGGAGGCCCTGGTGAGCAGTTCTTC. Protein product: CASSLNSYGGAGGPGEQFF.

This clonotype was recorded many times. The chain is built from TRBV2 and TRBJ2-3; weak D call: TRBD2 (5 bases). This CDR3 region has 14 residues. Germline V gene sequence: CDR1 SNHLY, CDR2 FYNNEI. V gave up 3 bases and J gave up 1 base, with 8 bases separating them. The CDR3 reads CASSDASRTDTQYF. CDR3 DNA sequence: TGTGCCAGCAGTGATGCTAGCCGCACAGATACGCAGTATTTT.

This clonotype has ten or more counts. The gene calls are TRBV5-1 and TRBJ2-1; D gene unclear. The CDR3 runs to 14 residues. CDR1 and CDR2 from the germline V gene are SGHRS and YFSETQ. V lost 0 bases and J lost 5, with 9 bases in between. CDR3 DNA sequence: TGCGCCAGCAGCTTGGAAAACCGAAACAATGAGCAGTTCTTC. As protein: CASSLENRNNEQFF.

The table lists this clonotype with many counts. This sequence joins TRBV3-1 and TRBJ1-1; D remains ambiguous. Trimming stripped 4 bases from V and 5 bases from J, with 8 bases between. CDR1 is LGHDT, CDR2 YNNKEL, per germline (reference sequence). The CDR3 is made up of 12 amino acids. The CDR3 loop is CASSRPETEAFF. The CDR3 DNA reads TGTGCCAGCAGCCGACCAGAAACTGAAGCTTTCTTT.

This clonotype was detected many times. The genes are TRBV2 and TRBJ2-3; D call uncertain. The V end was cut by 4 bases, the J end by 5 bases, with 10 bases between. This CDR3 contains 13 residues. Germline CDR1 SNHLY, CDR2 FYNNEI. CDR3 DNA: TGTGCCAGCAGTGTATTAGCTGGAGATACGCAGTATTTT. This translates into CASSVLAGDTQYF.

The chain carries TRBV5-6 and TRBJ1-2; D possibly corresponds to TRBD1 (6 bases). The CDR3 extends over 14 amino acids. CDR1 is SGHDT and CDR2 is YYEEEE in the germline V gene. The V and J ends lost 3 bases and 0 bases respectively, with 9 bases between them. The CDR3 DNA follows: TGTGCCAGCAGCTCTGCAGGGGCTAACTATGGCTACACCTTC. This encodes CASSSAGANYGYTF.

The chain recombines TRBV7-9 with TRBJ2-3; 7 nucleotides agree with TRBD1. Trimming cost V 5 bases and J 6 bases; bases outside gene matches: 5. The CDR3 is 13 residues long. Germline V CDR1 and CDR2: SEHNR, FQNEAQ (reference sequence). The CDR3 is CASSLGTEDTQYF. The CDR3 DNA follows: TGTGCCAGCAGCCTTGGGACAGAGGATACGCAGTATTTT.

Many counts were recorded for this clonotype. The chain combines TRBV28 with TRBJ2-1; no clear D gene. The germline V gene encodes CDR1 MDHEN and CDR2 SYDVKM. Trimming stripped 4 bases from V and 8 bases from J, with 9 bases between. This CDR3 spans 12 amino acids. The CDR3 spells CASSSLSDEQFF. CDR3 in DNA: TGTGCCAGCAGTTCGTTGTCGGATGAGCAGTTCTTC. The variable domain in full, completed from reference TRBV28 and TRBJ2-1, reads DVKVTQSSRYLVKRTGEKVFLECVQDMDHENMFWYRQDPGLGLRLIYFSYDVKMKEKGDIPEGYSVSREKKERFSLILESASTNQTSMYLCASSSLSDEQFFGPGTRLTVL.

Many counts were recorded for this clonotype. V gene TRBV3-1 combines with J gene TRBJ1-2, with a possible D match to TRBD1 (5 bases). The CDR3 is 13 residues long. Germline V CDR1 and CDR2: LGHDT, YNNKEL (reference sequence). Trimming shortened V by 4 bases and J by 4 bases, and 10 bases separated the two germline ends. CDR3 DNA: TGTGCCAGCAGCCCAGGGAACCTCTATGGCTACACCTTC. This sequence encodes CASSPGNLYGYTF.

This clonotype was detected a few times. The chain carries TRBV10-3 and TRBJ1-1, with D possibly TRBD1 on 5 matching bases. The germline gives CDR1 ENHRY, CDR2 SYGVKD. V was pared by 2 bases and J by 1 base, with 5 bases between. CDR3 size: 13 residues. This CDR3 is CAISEGGNTEAFF. In DNA, the CDR3 is TGTGCCATCAGTGAGGGGGGGAACACTGAAGCTTTCTTT.